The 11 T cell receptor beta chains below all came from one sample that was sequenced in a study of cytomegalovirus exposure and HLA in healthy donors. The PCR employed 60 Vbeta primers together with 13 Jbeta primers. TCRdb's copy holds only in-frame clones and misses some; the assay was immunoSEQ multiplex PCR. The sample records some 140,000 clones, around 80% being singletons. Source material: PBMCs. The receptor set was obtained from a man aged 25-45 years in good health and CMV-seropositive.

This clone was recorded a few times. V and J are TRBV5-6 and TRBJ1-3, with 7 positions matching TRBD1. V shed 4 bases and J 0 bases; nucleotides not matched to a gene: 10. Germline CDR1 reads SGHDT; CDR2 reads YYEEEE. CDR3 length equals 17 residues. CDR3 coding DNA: TGTGCCAGCAGCCCCCCGGACAGGAGAGACTCTGGAAACACCATATATTTT. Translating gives CASSPPDRRDSGNTIYF.

CDR3 in amino acids: CASSSLTASYNEQFF. CDR3 nucleotide sequence: TGTGCCAGCAGCTCCTTGACAGCCTCCTACAATGAGCAGTTCTTC. This chain connects TRBV7-3 to TRBJ2-1; a weak D match, TRBD1 (5 bases). V gave up 4 bases and J gave up 0 bases, with 10 bases separating them. The CDR3 sequence is 15 residues long. Germline loops: CDR1 SGHTA, CDR2 FQGTGA.

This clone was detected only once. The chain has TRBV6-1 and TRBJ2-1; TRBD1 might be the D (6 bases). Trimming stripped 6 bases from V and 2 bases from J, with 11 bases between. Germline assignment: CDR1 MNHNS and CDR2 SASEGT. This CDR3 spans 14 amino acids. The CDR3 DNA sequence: TGTGCCAGCAGCCCAGGGGCCACCTACAATGAGCAGTTCTTC. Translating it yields CASSPGATYNEQFF.

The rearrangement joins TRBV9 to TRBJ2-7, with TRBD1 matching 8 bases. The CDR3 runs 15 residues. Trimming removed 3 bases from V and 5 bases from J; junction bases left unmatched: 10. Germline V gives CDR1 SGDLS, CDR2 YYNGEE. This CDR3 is CASSANPTGDNEQYF. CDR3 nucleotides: TGTGCCAGCAGCGCCAACCCGACAGGGGATAACGAGCAGTACTTC.

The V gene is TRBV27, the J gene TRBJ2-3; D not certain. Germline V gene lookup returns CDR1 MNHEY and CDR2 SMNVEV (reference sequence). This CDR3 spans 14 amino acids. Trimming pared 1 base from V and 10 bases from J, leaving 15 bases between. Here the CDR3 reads CASSLYGSEDSQYF. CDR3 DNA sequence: TGTGCCAGCAGTTTATACGGCAGTGAGGATTCGCAGTATTTT.

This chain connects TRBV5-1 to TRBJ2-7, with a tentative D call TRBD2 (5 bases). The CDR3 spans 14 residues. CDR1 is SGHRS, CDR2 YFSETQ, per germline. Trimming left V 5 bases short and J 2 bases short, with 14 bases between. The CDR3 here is CASRVLSGPYEQYF. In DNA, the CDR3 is TGCGCCAGCAGGGTGCTGAGCGGTCCCTACGAGCAGTACTTC.

The DNA of the CDR3 is TGCGCCAGCAGCGATCCGACAGGGGGCGGCCAGGGGGATGAGCAGTTCTTC. Amino acid sequence: CASSDPTGGGQGDEQFF. The chain recombines TRBV5-1 with TRBJ2-1, with 10 bases that match TRBD1. The V gene's germline CDR1 is SGHRS and CDR2 YFSETQ. The CDR3 length is 17 residues. Trimming cost V 4 bases and J 8 bases; bases outside gene matches: 15.

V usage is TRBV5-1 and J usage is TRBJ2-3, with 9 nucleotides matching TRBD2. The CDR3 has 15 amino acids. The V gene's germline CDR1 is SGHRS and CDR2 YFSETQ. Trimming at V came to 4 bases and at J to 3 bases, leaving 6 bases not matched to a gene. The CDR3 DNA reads TGCGCCAGCAGCGTCTCAGCGGGAGGTACAGATACGCAGTATTTT. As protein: CASSVSAGGTDTQYF.

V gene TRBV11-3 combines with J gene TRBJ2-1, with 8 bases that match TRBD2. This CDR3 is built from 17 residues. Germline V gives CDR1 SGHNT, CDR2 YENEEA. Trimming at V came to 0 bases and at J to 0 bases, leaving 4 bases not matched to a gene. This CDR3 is CASSLDPSGSSYNEQFF. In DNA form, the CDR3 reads TGTGCCAGCAGCTTAGATCCAAGCGGGAGCTCCTACAATGAGCAGTTCTTC. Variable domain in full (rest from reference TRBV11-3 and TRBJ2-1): EAGVVQSPRYKIIEKKQPVAFWCNPISGHNTLYWYLQNLGQGPELLIRYENEEAVDDSQLPKDRFSAERLKGVDSTLKIQPAELGDSAVYLCASSLDPSGSSYNEQFFGPGTRLTVL.

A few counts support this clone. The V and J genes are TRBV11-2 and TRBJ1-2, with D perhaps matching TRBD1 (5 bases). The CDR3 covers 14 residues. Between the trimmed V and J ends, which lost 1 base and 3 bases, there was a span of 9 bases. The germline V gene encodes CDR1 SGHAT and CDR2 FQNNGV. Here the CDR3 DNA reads TGTGCCAGCAGCTTAGGCAGGGTCGACTATGGCTACACCTTC. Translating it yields CASSLGRVDYGYTF.

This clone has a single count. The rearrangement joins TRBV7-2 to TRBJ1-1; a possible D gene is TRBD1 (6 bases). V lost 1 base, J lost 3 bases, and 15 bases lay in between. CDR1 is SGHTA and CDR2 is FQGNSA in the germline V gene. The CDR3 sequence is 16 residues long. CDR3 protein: CASSLGGGRVYTEAFF. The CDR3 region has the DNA TGTGCCAGCAGCTTAGGGGGGGGCCGGGTTTACACTGAAGCTTTCTTT.